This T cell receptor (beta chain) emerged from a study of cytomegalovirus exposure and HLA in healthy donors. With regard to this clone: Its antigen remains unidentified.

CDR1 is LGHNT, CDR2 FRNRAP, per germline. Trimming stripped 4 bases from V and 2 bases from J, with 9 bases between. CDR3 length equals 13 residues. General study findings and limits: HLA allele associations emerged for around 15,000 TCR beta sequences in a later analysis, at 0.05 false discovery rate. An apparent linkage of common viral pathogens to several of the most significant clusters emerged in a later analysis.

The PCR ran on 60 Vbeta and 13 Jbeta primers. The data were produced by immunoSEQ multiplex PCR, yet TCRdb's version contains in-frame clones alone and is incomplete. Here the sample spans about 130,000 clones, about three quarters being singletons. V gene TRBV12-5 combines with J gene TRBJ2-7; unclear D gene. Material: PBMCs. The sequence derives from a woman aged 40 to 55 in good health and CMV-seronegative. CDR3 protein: CASGYGPTYEQYF. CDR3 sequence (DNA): TGTGCTAGTGGTTATGGCCCAACCTACGAGCAGTACTTC.